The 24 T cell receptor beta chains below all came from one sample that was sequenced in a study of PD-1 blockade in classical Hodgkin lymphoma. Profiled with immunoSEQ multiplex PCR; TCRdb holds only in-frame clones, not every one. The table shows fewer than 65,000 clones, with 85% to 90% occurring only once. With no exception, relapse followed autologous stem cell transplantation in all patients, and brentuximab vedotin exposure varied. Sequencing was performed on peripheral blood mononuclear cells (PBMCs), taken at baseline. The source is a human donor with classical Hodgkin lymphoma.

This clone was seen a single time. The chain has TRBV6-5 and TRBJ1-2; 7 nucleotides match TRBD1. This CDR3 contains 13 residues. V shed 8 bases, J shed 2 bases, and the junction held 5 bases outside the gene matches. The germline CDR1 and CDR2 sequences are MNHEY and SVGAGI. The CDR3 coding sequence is TGTGCCAGCCAGGGGGGGACCAACTATGGCTACACCTTC. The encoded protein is CASQGGTNYGYTF.

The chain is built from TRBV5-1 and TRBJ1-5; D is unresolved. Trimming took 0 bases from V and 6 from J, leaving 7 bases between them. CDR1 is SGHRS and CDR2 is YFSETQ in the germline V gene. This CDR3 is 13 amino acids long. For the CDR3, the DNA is TGCGCCAGCAGCTTGGATTTTTCTCAGCCCCAGCATTTT. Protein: CASSLDFSQPQHF.

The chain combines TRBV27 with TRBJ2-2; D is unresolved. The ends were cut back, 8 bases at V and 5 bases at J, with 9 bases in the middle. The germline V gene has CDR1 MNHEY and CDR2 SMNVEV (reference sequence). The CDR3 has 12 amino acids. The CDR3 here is CASGWWTGELFF. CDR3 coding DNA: TGTGCCAGCGGTTGGTGGACCGGGGAGCTGTTTTTT.

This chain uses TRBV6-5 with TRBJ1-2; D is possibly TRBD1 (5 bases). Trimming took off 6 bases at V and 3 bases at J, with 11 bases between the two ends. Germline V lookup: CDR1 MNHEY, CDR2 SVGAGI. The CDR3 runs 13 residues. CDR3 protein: CASSKDTDYGYTF. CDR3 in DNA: TGTGCCAGCAGCAAGGACACCGACTATGGCTACACCTTC.

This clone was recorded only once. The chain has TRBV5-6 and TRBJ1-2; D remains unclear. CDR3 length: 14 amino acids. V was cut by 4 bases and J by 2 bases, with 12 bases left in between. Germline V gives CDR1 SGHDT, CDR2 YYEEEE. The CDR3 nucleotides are TGTGCCAGCAGCCCCCTGGACTCAAACTATGGCTACACCTTC. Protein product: CASSPLDSNYGYTF.

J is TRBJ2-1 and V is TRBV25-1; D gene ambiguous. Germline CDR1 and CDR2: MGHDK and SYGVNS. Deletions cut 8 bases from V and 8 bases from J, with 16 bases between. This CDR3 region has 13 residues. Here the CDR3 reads CASVGPPSDEQFF. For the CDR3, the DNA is TGTGCCAGCGTTGGACCGCCCTCGGATGAGCAGTTCTTC.

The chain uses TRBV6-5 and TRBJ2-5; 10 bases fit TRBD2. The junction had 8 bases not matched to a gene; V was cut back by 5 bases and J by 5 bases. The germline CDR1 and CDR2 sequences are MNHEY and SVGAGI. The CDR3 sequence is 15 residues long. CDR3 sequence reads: CASSRSGGALETQYF. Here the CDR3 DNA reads TGTGCCAGCAGTCGAAGCGGGGGGGCTTTGGAGACCCAGTACTTC.

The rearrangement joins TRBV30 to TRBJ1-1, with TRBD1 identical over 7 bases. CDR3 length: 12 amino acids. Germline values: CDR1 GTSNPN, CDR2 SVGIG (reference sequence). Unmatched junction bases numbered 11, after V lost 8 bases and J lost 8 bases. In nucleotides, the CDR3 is TGTGCCCATGACAGGGCGGTAGGGGAAGCTTTCTTT. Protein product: CAHDRAVGEAFF.

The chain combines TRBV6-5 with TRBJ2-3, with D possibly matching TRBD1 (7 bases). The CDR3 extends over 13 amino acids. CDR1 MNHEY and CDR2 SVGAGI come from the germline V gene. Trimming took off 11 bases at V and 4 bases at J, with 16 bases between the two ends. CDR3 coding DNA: TGTGCCGCAGGGGGGCAGGTGCCAGATACGCAGTATTTT. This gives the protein CAAGGQVPDTQYF.

CDR3 residues: CASSLRLAGLNGSYEQYF. In DNA form, the CDR3 reads TGTGCCAGCAGCCTAAGACTAGCGGGGCTTAATGGGTCCTACGAGCAGTACTTC. This chain links TRBV5-4 with TRBJ2-7; 11 bases agree with TRBD2. V dropped 4 bases and J dropped 1; count of bases not matched to a gene: 13. Per germline, CDR1 SGHNT and CDR2 YYREEE (reference sequence). This CDR3 region has 18 residues.

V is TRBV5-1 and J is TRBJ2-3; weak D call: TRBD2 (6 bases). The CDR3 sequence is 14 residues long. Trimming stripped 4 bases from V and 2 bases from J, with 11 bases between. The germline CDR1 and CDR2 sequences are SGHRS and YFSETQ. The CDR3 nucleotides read TGCGCCAGCAGCCCGCGGGACGTCACAGATACGCAGTATTTT. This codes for CASSPRDVTDTQYF.

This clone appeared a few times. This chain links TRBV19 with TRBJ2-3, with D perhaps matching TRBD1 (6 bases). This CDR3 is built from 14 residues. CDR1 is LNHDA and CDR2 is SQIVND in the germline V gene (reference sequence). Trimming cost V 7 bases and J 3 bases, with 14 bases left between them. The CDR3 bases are TGTGCCAGTAACCAGGACAGACTAACAGATACGCAGTATTTT. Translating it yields CASNQDRLTDTQYF.

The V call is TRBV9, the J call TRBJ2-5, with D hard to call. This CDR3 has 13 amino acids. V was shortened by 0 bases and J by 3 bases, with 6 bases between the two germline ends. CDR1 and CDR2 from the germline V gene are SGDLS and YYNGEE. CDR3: CASSVGPKETQYF. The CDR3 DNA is TGTGCCAGCAGCGTAGGTCCCAAAGAGACCCAGTACTTC.

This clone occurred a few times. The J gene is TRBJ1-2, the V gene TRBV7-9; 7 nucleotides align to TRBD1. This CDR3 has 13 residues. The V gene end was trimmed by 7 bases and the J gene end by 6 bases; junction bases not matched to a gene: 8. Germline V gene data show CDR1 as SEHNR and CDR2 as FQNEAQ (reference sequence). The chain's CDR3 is CASTYRGTDGYTF. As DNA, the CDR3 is TGTGCCAGCACCTATAGGGGGACAGATGGCTACACCTTC.

The CDR3, as DNA: TGTGCCAGCAGCCTTCACCCTGCAGACGTAAGCCCCGTTTTTAATGAAAAACTGTTTTTT. Protein sequence: CASSLHPADVSPVFNEKLFF. The V and J genes are TRBV7-6 and TRBJ1-4; no clear D gene. From germline, CDR1 is SGHVS and CDR2 FNYEAQ. Deletions cut 5 bases from V and 4 bases from J, with 29 bases between. The CDR3 is 20 residues long.

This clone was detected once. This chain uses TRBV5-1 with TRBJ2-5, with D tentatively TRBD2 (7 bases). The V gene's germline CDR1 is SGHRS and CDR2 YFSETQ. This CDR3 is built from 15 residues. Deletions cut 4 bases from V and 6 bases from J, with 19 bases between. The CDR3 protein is CASSRDDGGQKTQYF. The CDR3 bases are TGCGCCAGCAGCCGAGATGACGGGGGGCAAAAGACCCAGTACTTC.

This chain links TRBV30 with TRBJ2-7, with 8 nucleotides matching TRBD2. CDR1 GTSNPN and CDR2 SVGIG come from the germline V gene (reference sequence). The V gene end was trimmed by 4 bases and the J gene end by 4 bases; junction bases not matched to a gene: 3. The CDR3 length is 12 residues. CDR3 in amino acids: CAWTRGGYEQYF. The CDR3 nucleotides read TGTGCCTGGACCCGGGGGGGGTACGAGCAGTACTTC.

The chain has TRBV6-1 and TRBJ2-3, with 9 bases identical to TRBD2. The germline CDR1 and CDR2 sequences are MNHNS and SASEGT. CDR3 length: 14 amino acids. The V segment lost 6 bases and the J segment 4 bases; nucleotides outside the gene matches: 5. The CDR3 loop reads CASRGGLASDTQYF. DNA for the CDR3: TGTGCCAGCAGGGGCGGACTAGCGTCAGATACGCAGTATTTT.

The CDR3 bases are TGTGCCAGCAATCAAGGGACAGGCGCCTACGAGCAGTACTTC. Its protein product is CASNQGTGAYEQYF. This rearrangement joins TRBV2 to TRBJ2-7; 8 bases line up with TRBD1. Trimming at V came to 7 bases and at J to 2 bases, leaving 7 bases not matched to a gene. The germline CDR1 and CDR2 sequences are SNHLY and FYNNEI. CDR3 size: 14 residues. Variable domain in full (rest from reference TRBV2 and TRBJ2-7): EPEVTQTPSHQVTQMGQEVILRCVPISNHLYFYWYRQILGQKVEFLVSFYNNEISEKSEIFDDQFSVERPDGSNFTLKIRSTKLEDSAMYFCASNQGTGAYEQYFGPGTRLTVT.

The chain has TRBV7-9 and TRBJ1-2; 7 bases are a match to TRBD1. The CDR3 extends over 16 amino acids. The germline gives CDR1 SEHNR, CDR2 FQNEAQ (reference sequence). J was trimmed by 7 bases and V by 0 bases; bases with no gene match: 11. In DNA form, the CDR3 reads TGTGCCAGCAGCTTAGCGAAGACAGGGAACGTCGGTGGCTACACCTTC. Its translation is CASSLAKTGNVGGYTF.

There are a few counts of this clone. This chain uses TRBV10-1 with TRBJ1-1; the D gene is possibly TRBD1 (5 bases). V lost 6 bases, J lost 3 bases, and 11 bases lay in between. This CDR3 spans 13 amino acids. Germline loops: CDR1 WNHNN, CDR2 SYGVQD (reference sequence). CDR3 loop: CASRDSVDTEAFF. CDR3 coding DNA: TGCGCCAGCAGAGACAGTGTGGACACTGAAGCTTTCTTT.

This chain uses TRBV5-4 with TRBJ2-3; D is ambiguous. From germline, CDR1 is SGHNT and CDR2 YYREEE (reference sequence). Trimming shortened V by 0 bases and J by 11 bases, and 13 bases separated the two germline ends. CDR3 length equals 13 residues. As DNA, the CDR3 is TGTGCCAGCAGCTTGGCCGGGCTAGTGGGGCAGTATTTT. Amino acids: CASSLAGLVGQYF.

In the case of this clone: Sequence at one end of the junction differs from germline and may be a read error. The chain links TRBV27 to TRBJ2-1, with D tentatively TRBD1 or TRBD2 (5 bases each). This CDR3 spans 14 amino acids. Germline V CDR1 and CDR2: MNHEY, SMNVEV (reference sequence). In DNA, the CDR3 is TGTGCCAGCAGTATATCTGGGACCCGCAATGAGCAGTTCTTC. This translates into CASSISGTRNEQFF.

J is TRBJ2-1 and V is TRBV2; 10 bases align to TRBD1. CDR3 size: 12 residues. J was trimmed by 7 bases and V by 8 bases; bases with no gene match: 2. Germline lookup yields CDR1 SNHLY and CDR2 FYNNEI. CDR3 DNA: TGTGCCAGCGACAGGGGGCTTAATGAGCAGTTCTTC. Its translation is CASDRGLNEQFF.